What follows are 31 T cell receptor beta chains derived from one specimen sequenced in a study of cytomegalovirus exposure and HLA in healthy donors. PCR used 60 Vbeta primers and 13 Jbeta primers. TCRdb's copy holds only in-frame clones and misses some; the assay was immunoSEQ multiplex PCR. The table has approximately 210,000 clones, approximately 80% seen once. Sequencing input: PBMCs. The receptors originated from a woman aged 35 to 49 in good health and CMV-seronegative.

V and J are TRBV4-1 and TRBJ1-5; maybe TRBD1 (6 bases). Trimming left V 8 bases short and J 4 bases short, with 18 bases between. CDR1 and CDR2 from the germline V gene are MGHRA and YSYEKL. There are 15 residues in the CDR3. This chain's CDR3 is CASRNLQGGNQPQHF. The CDR3 DNA reads TGCGCCAGCCGTAACCTACAGGGAGGGAATCAGCCCCAGCATTTT.

The V and J genes are TRBV6-4 and TRBJ2-6; D might be TRBD1 (6 bases). Germline values: CDR1 MRHNA, CDR2 SNTAGT. The V end was cut by 0 bases, the J end by 12 bases, with 9 bases between. The CDR3 loop spans 13 amino acids. The CDR3 DNA follows: TGTGCCAGCAGTGACTCGGGACAACCCGTCCTGACTTTC. Residues: CASSDSGQPVLTF.

The chain joins TRBV30 to TRBJ2-1; no reliable D call. V was clipped by 1 base and J by 0 bases, with 16 bases between them. The CDR3 loop spans 17 amino acids. The germline CDR1 and CDR2 sequences are GTSNPN and SVGIG (reference sequence). As DNA, the CDR3 is TGTGCCTGGAGTGGGCGGTCAGTAGGAGACTCCTACAATGAGCAGTTCTTC. It yields the protein CAWSGRSVGDSYNEQFF.

This sequence joins TRBV5-8 and TRBJ1-2; 7 bases line up with TRBD1. Per germline, CDR1 SGHTS and CDR2 YDEGEE. The CDR3 spans 14 residues. Losses at the gene ends were 4 bases for V and 2 bases for J; bases not matched to a gene: 5. CDR3 nucleotide sequence: TGTGCCAGCAGCCTTCCGGGACAGAACTATGGCTACACCTTC. Translating gives CASSLPGQNYGYTF.

The chain recombines TRBV6-1 with TRBJ1-2; D possibly corresponds to TRBD1 (5 bases). Trimming left V 2 bases short and J 2 bases short, with 12 bases between. CDR1 and CDR2 from the germline V gene are MNHNS and SASEGT. CDR3 length equals 15 residues. The CDR3 is CASSEIGQGNYGYTF. DNA for the CDR3: TGTGCCAGCAGTGAAATCGGGCAGGGCAACTATGGCTACACCTTC.

The rearrangement links TRBV6-1 to TRBJ2-7; 9 bases are shared with TRBD1. Germline assignment: CDR1 MNHNS and CDR2 SASEGT. The CDR3 contains 14 residues. V trimming: 7 bases; J trimming: 6 bases; junction bases outside the gene matches: 10. The CDR3 region has the DNA TGTGCCAGCATCCTCGGGACAGGGTCTGTCGAGCAGTACGTC. This translates into CASILGTGSVEQYV.

J is TRBJ2-1 and V is TRBV20-1, with 7 bases fitting TRBD2. J lost 13 bases, V lost 5 bases, and 8 bases had no gene match. This CDR3 has 11 residues. Looked up from germline, CDR1 is DFQATT and CDR2 is SNEGSKA (reference sequence). CDR3 sequence reads: CSASPGLLQFF. The CDR3 nucleotides read TGCAGTGCTTCCCCGGGACTACTCCAGTTCTTC.

The V gene is TRBV10-1, the J gene TRBJ2-3, with 11 bases fitting TRBD1. Per germline, CDR1 WNHNN and CDR2 SYGVQD (reference sequence). The V and J ends lost 7 bases and 3 bases, in that order; junction bases with no gene match: 6. This CDR3 has 15 amino acids. In DNA, the CDR3 is TGCGCCAGCATCGGACAGGGGGCACGTACAGATACGCAGTATTTT. It codes for CASIGQGARTDTQYF.

This clone was counted between two and nine times. The V and J genes are TRBV27 and TRBJ1-2; 10 positions agree with TRBD1. V lost 5 bases and J lost 4; bases outside the gene matches: 7. Germline values: CDR1 MNHEY, CDR2 SMNVEV (reference sequence). The CDR3 loop spans 15 amino acids. The CDR3 DNA is TGTGCCAGCAGTGTGGGGACAGGGGAAGGCTATGGCTACACCTTC. Translated, it gives CASSVGTGEGYGYTF.

V is TRBV29-1 and J is TRBJ2-7; 8 bases are shared with TRBD2. The germline V gene has CDR1 SQVTM and CDR2 ANQGSEA. Trimming at V came to 5 bases and at J to 9 bases, leaving 15 bases not matched to a gene. There are 14 residues in the CDR3. CDR3 loop: CSVLRDGTGLAQYF. CDR3 DNA: TGCAGCGTTCTTCGGGATGGGACCGGACTAGCGCAGTACTTC.

This rearrangement joins TRBV6-1 to TRBJ2-7; 11 nucleotides agree with TRBD2. CDR1 and CDR2 from the germline V gene are MNHNS and SASEGT. The CDR3 length is 15 residues. With V trimmed by 5 bases and J by 1 base, 4 bases remained unmatched. This CDR3 is CASSKGTSGSYEQYV. The CDR3 DNA reads as TGTGCCAGCAGTAAAGGGACTAGCGGTTCCTACGAGCAGTACGTC.

The gene calls are TRBV4-3 and TRBJ1-1; maybe TRBD1 (5 bases). Germline CDR1 is LGHNA and CDR2 is YSLEER. The V gene lost 4 bases and the J gene lost 4 bases, with 10 bases spanning the gap. There are 13 residues in the CDR3. CDR3 in amino acids: CASSLGVSTEAFF. Here the CDR3 DNA reads TGCGCCAGCAGCCTAGGGGTGAGCACTGAAGCTTTCTTT.

The CDR3 loop reads CASSYKQTNTEAFF. Written as DNA, the CDR3 is TGTGCCAGCAGTTACAAACAGACGAACACTGAAGCTTTCTTT. The chain is built from TRBV6-5 and TRBJ1-1; D is unresolved. Germline V gene lookup returns CDR1 MNHEY and CDR2 SVGAGI. The CDR3 has 14 residues. V gave up 2 bases and J gave up 1 base, with 8 bases separating them.

CDR3 sequence (DNA): TGCGCCAGCCGCCCGACCGGGACAGTTTACAATGAGCAGTTCTTC. Protein sequence: CASRPTGTVYNEQFF. The chain carries TRBV5-1 and TRBJ2-1, with TRBD1 matching 7 bases. The CDR3 contains 15 residues. J gave up 4 bases and V 7 bases, and 11 bases lay outside the gene matches. Germline lookup yields CDR1 SGHRS and CDR2 YFSETQ.

CDR3 coding DNA: TGTGCCAGTACGACCCGGGAGTCCTACAATGAGCAGTTCTTC. This translates into CASTTRESYNEQFF. The V and J genes are TRBV19 and TRBJ2-1; the D gene is possibly TRBD2 (6 bases). This CDR3 is 14 amino acids long. Germline V gene lookup returns CDR1 LNHDA and CDR2 SQIVND (reference sequence). V shed 7 bases and J shed 1 base, with 11 bases lying between them. Variable domain in full (rest from reference TRBV19 and TRBJ2-1): DGGITQSPKYLFRKEGQNVTLSCEQNLNHDAMYWYRQDPGQGLRLIYYSQIVNDFQKGDIAEGYSVSREKKESFPLTVTSAQKNPTAFYLCASTTRESYNEQFFGPGTRLTVL.

The chain uses TRBV7-2 and TRBJ2-3; 11 nucleotides align to TRBD2. The V gene end was trimmed by 6 bases and the J gene end by 0 bases; junction bases not matched to a gene: 5. Germline V gene lookup returns CDR1 SGHTA and CDR2 FQGNSA. The CDR3 has 16 residues. CDR3 bases: TGTGCCAGCAGAAGGTGGACTAGCGGGAGCACAGATACGCAGTATTTT. Translation: CASRRWTSGSTDTQYF. Together with reference TRBV7-2 and TRBJ2-3, the CDR3 gives the full variable domain: GAGVSQSPSNKVTEKGKDVELRCDPISGHTALYWYRQSLGQGLEFLIYFQGNSAPDKSGLPSDRFSAERTGGSVSTLTIQRTQQEDSAVYLCASRRWTSGSTDTQYFGPGTRLTVL.

This clone was seen more than once but under ten times. V gene TRBV19 combines with J gene TRBJ2-1, with 11 bases fitting TRBD1. Trimming removed 5 bases from V and 2 bases from J; junction bases left unmatched: 5. This CDR3 is 16 amino acids long. CDR1 is LNHDA, CDR2 SQIVND, per germline (reference sequence). The CDR3 protein is CASSVEGQGAYNEQFF. The CDR3 coding sequence is TGTGCCAGTAGTGTCGAGGGACAGGGGGCCTACAATGAGCAGTTCTTC.

This rearrangement joins TRBV7-9 to TRBJ2-3; 9 nucleotides line up with TRBD1. Trimming at V came to 5 bases and at J to 3 bases, leaving 6 bases not matched to a gene. Germline CDR1 SEHNR, CDR2 FQNEAQ (reference sequence). This CDR3 spans 15 amino acids. The CDR3 loop is CASSPRTGDTDTQYF. DNA for the CDR3: TGTGCCAGCAGCCCCCGGACAGGGGATACAGATACGCAGTATTTT. The whole variable domain, filled in from reference TRBV7-9 and TRBJ2-3, reads DTGVSQNPRHKITKRGQNVTFRCDPISEHNRLYWYRQTLGQGPEFLTYFQNEAQLEKSRLLSDRFSAERPKGSFSTLEIQRTEQGDSAMYLCASSPRTGDTDTQYFGPGTRLTVL.

This clone has just one count. The chain couples TRBV30 to TRBJ2-2, with TRBD2 identical over 8 bases. Germline CDR1 GTSNPN, CDR2 SVGIG (reference sequence). There are 13 residues in the CDR3. The J segment lost 7 bases and the V segment lost 0 bases, leaving 1 base of the junction unmatched. The CDR3 sequence: CAWSVSGIGELFF. Written as DNA, the CDR3 is TGTGCCTGGAGTGTTAGCGGGATCGGGGAGCTGTTTTTT.

V and J are TRBV2 and TRBJ1-2, with 9 bases fitting TRBD1. The CDR3 totals 13 residues. Germline CDR1 and CDR2: SNHLY and FYNNEI. Losses at the gene ends were 10 bases for V and 5 bases for J; bases not matched to a gene: 8. CDR3 DNA sequence: TGTGCCACTTCGGACAGGGGAGGGTATGGCTACACCTTC. Translated, it gives CATSDRGGYGYTF.

This clone was seen a few times. This chain connects TRBV5-6 to TRBJ1-4; a weak D match, TRBD1 (5 bases). Germline loops: CDR1 SGHDT, CDR2 YYEEEE. V dropped 0 bases and J dropped 1 base, with 10 bases sitting between them. The CDR3 runs to 16 residues. The CDR3 DNA follows: TGTGCCAGCAGCTTGGCTGGGGCTGGAACTAATGAAAAACTGTTTTTT. Translation gives CASSLAGAGTNEKLFF.

This clone was counted between two and nine times. V is TRBV29-1 and J is TRBJ2-1, with 7 bases matching TRBD2. The trim removed 3 bases at V and 12 bases at J, leaving 14 bases unmatched. Germline-derived CDR1 and CDR2 are SQVTM and ANQGSEA. The length of the CDR3 is 14 residues. The CDR3: CSVELGGGPSRQFF. CDR3 nucleotides: TGCAGCGTTGAGCTCGGGGGAGGGCCGTCCCGGCAGTTCTTC.

The chain joins TRBV9 to TRBJ1-2; maybe TRBD1 (6 bases). The CDR3 is made up of 18 amino acids. The germline V gene encodes CDR1 SGDLS and CDR2 YYNGEE. The ends were cut back, 7 bases at V and 4 bases at J, with 29 bases in the middle. The CDR3 DNA sequence: TGTGCCAGCTCAGAGGGGGGGCTCCCTAGGGTCCTATCCTATGGCTACACCTTC. Its translation is CASSEGGLPRVLSYGYTF.

The genes are TRBV2 and TRBJ2-1; 8 bases align to TRBD1. Per the germline V gene, CDR1 is SNHLY and CDR2 is FYNNEI. V shed 0 bases and J 5 bases; nucleotides not matched to a gene: 9. The CDR3 loop spans 17 amino acids. Here the CDR3 DNA reads TGTGCCAGCAGTGAAGCCGGGACAGGCGTTTGGGACAATGAGCAGTTCTTC. Translating gives CASSEAGTGVWDNEQFF.

The chain recombines TRBV5-1 with TRBJ1-2; 8 positions agree with TRBD1. CDR1 and CDR2 from the germline V gene are SGHRS and YFSETQ. Trimming at V came to 0 bases and at J to 8 bases, leaving 9 bases not matched to a gene. The CDR3 is 15 amino acids. CDR3 nucleotides: TGCGCCAGCAGCTTGGAGGGACAGGCCACAGGGGGCTACACCTTC. Protein sequence: CASSLEGQATGGYTF.

The chain is built from TRBV19 and TRBJ2-7; 8 nucleotides align to TRBD2. CDR1 and CDR2 (germline): LNHDA, SQIVND (reference sequence). This CDR3 region has 14 residues. V was clipped by 4 bases and J by 0 bases; unmatched bases: 2. The CDR3 reads CASSRLAGSYEQYF. Here the CDR3 DNA reads TGTGCCAGTAGTAGGCTAGCGGGCTCCTACGAGCAGTACTTC.

The V gene is TRBV6-5, the J gene TRBJ2-7; D is perhaps TRBD2 (6 bases). The CDR3 has 15 residues. V lost 0 bases and J 2 bases, leaving 11 bases between the germline ends. Germline V gives CDR1 MNHEY, CDR2 SVGAGI. The CDR3 DNA sequence: TGTGCCAGCAGTTACTCCCCTAGCGACCCCTACGAGCAGTACTTC. Protein: CASSYSPSDPYEQYF.

The gene calls are TRBV6-1 and TRBJ2-1; D is unresolved. The CDR3 has 12 amino acids. The V end was cut by 2 bases, the J end by 12 bases, with 11 bases between. In germline, CDR1 is MNHNS, CDR2 SASEGT. CDR3 amino acids: CASSEYEQRQFF. For the CDR3, the DNA is TGTGCCAGCAGTGAATATGAGCAACGGCAGTTCTTC.

The chain links TRBV7-2 to TRBJ1-2, with D maybe TRBD1 (5 bases). This CDR3 region has 13 residues. From germline, CDR1 is SGHTA and CDR2 FQGNSA. Trimming removed 6 bases from V and 0 bases from J, with 8 bases in between. The CDR3 DNA reads as TGTGCCAGCAGGGCAGGGTCTAACTATGGCTACACCTTC. This sequence encodes CASRAGSNYGYTF.

CDR3 sequence reads: CASSYETAYSYEQYF. The CDR3 DNA follows: TGTGCCAGCAGTTATGAGACAGCTTACTCCTACGAGCAGTACTTC. V usage is TRBV27 and J usage is TRBJ2-7, with D possibly matching TRBD1 (5 bases). V lost 4 bases and J lost 0, with 13 bases in between. The length of the CDR3 is 15 residues. The germline gives CDR1 MNHEY, CDR2 SMNVEV (reference sequence).

The chain carries TRBV6-4 and TRBJ2-7, with 7 bases that match TRBD2. The CDR3 contains 15 residues. The ends lost 6 bases at V and 9 bases at J; junction bases unmatched: 17. The germline V gene encodes CDR1 MRHNA and CDR2 SNTAGT. CDR3 residues: CASRRKRGGECGQYV. The CDR3 DNA sequence: TGTGCCAGCAGGCGGAAGCGGGGAGGGGAATGCGGGCAGTACGTC.